Listed here are 23 T cell receptor beta chains from one sample, sequenced in a study of OX40 agonist ivuxolimab in advanced cancers. This table comes from immunoSEQ multiplex PCR, and its TCRdb copy is limited to in-frame clones, with some not included. This table has 70,000 or so clones, 90% appearing once. The sequences come from CD4+ or CD8+ T cells sorted from blood, collected in a trial of the OX40 agonist ivuxolimab. Every receptor here comes from an adult with an advanced solid tumor such as melanoma, head and neck, liver or kidney cancer.

J is TRBJ1-1 and V is TRBV25-1; D not resolved. Germline values: CDR1 MGHDK, CDR2 SYGVNS. V lost 2 bases to trimming and J lost 1 base, with 8 bases between them. CDR3 size: 14 residues. The CDR3 DNA reads TGTGCCAGCAGTGAACATGGCAGGAACACTGAAGCTTTCTTT. Its protein product is CASSEHGRNTEAFF.

The rearrangement links TRBV6-4 to TRBJ2-3, with a possible D match to TRBD2 (5 bases). This CDR3 has 12 residues. Germline CDR1 and CDR2: MRHNA and SNTAGT. The V and J ends lost 5 bases and 5 bases respectively, with 8 bases between them. This CDR3 is CASSLEGDTQYF. The CDR3, as DNA: TGTGCCAGCAGTCTTGAGGGAGATACGCAGTATTTT.

For the CDR3, the DNA is TGTGCCAGCAGTTTTGGGGGCGCGAGGGGAAACACCATATATTTT. Its translation: CASSFGGARGNTIYF. The V call is TRBV28, the J call TRBJ1-3; possible D gene TRBD1, 6 bases. The CDR3 covers 15 residues. Trimming stripped 3 bases from V and 4 bases from J, with 13 bases between. From germline, CDR1 is MDHEN and CDR2 SYDVKM.

This chain uses TRBV11-2 with TRBJ1-2; D gene uncertain. The germline gives CDR1 SGHAT, CDR2 FQNNGV. CDR3 length equals 13 residues. V lost 5 bases, J lost 8 bases, and 15 bases lay in between. The CDR3 loop reads CASSGPGVLGYTF. The CDR3 coding sequence is TGTGCCAGCAGCGGTCCCGGGGTCCTAGGCTACACCTTC.

The chain joins TRBV9 to TRBJ2-2; TRBD2 might be the D (6 bases). Per the germline V gene, CDR1 is SGDLS and CDR2 is YYNGEE. The CDR3 spans 15 residues. Trimming left V 4 bases short and J 0 bases short, with 10 bases between. The CDR3 here is CASSFGGSNTGELFF. The CDR3 DNA sequence: TGTGCCAGCAGCTTCGGGGGATCGAACACCGGGGAGCTGTTTTTT.

V is TRBV5-1 and J is TRBJ2-1, with D unclear. V was pared by 5 bases and J by 6 bases, with 18 bases between. This CDR3 is 15 amino acids long. Per the germline V gene, CDR1 is SGHRS and CDR2 is YFSETQ. CDR3 sequence: CASSQGRSTFNEQFF. In DNA form, the CDR3 reads TGCGCCAGCAGTCAAGGGCGGAGTACCTTCAATGAGCAGTTCTTC.

The V gene is TRBV5-1, the J gene TRBJ2-5, with 11 bases aligning to TRBD1. The CDR3 sequence is 14 residues long. V trimming: 4 bases; J trimming: 4 bases; junction bases outside the gene matches: 3. In germline, CDR1 is SGHRS, CDR2 YFSETQ. In nucleotides, the CDR3 is TGCGCCAGCAGCCCGGGACAGGGGGGAGAGACCCAGTACTTC. Translated: CASSPGQGGETQYF. Supplemented by reference TRBV5-1 and TRBJ2-5, the full variable domain reads KAGVTQTPRYLIKTRGQQVTLSCSPISGHRSVSWYQQTPGQGLQFLFEYFSETQRNKGNFPGRFSGRQFSNSRSEMNVSTLELGDSALYLCASSPGQGGETQYFGPGTRLLVL.

This chain uses TRBV27 with TRBJ1-1; the D is unclear. Germline V gene lookup returns CDR1 MNHEY and CDR2 SMNVEV (reference sequence). This CDR3 contains 13 residues. Trimming left V 2 bases short and J 2 bases short, with 6 bases between. The CDR3 DNA follows: TGTGCCAGCAGTTTAACGGCTAACACTGAAGCTTTCTTT. Amino acids: CASSLTANTEAFF.

The chain couples TRBV6-1 to TRBJ2-7; 9 bases align to TRBD2. The length of the CDR3 is 14 residues. V was clipped by 5 bases and J by 2 bases; unmatched bases: 4. Germline V gene data show CDR1 as MNHNS and CDR2 as SASEGT. The CDR3 loop is CASSLSGRAYEQYF. For the CDR3, the DNA is TGTGCCAGCAGTCTTAGCGGGAGAGCCTACGAGCAGTACTTC.

The chain is built from TRBV6-5 and TRBJ1-1; the match to TRBD1 covers 7 bases. The CDR3 length is 15 residues. The germline V gene encodes CDR1 MNHEY and CDR2 SVGAGI. With V trimmed by 6 bases and J by 6 bases, 13 bases remained unmatched. The CDR3 coding sequence is TGTGCCAGCAGGTACCATCAGGGGGTAGGAGCTGAAGCTTTCTTT. Translation gives CASRYHQGVGAEAFF.

This clone was recorded once. This rearrangement joins TRBV11-2 to TRBJ2-2; D unclear. Trimming cost V 1 base and J 12 bases, with 18 bases left between them. The CDR3 has 15 residues. The germline V gene encodes CDR1 SGHAT and CDR2 FQNNGV. CDR3 DNA: TGTGCCAGCAGCTTAGTCGTATTACGACACAGAAAGCTGTTTTTT. Its protein product is CASSLVVLRHRKLFF. Looking up the rest from reference TRBV11-2 and TRBJ2-2 gives the full variable domain: EAGVAQSPRYKIIEKRQSVAFWCNPISGHATLYWYQQILGQGPKLLIQFQNNGVVDDSQLPKDRFSAERLKGVDSTLKIQPAKLEDSAVYLCASSLVVLRHRKLFFGEGSRLTVL.

The CDR3 region has the DNA TGTGCCAGCAGCACAGGGGCCCTCTGGGCCGGGGAGCTGTTTTTT. Translation gives CASSTGALWAGELFF. The rearrangement links TRBV6-4 to TRBJ2-2; 7 bases are shared with TRBD1. The CDR3 is 15 residues long. CDR1 is MRHNA, CDR2 SNTAGT, per germline. J lost 6 bases, V lost 6 bases, and 10 bases had no gene match.

The chain has TRBV7-2 and TRBJ2-6, with a weak D call TRBD2 (5 bases). The CDR3 covers 17 residues. CDR1 and CDR2 from the germline V gene are SGHTA and FQGNSA. Trimming took 1 base from V and 4 from J, leaving 14 bases between them. CDR3 sequence reads: CASSLGAGVSGANVLTF. The CDR3 coding sequence is TGTGCCAGCAGCTTAGGGGCCGGGGTCTCAGGGGCCAACGTCCTGACTTTC.

The V call is TRBV7-2, the J call TRBJ1-4, with TRBD1 as a possible D gene (5 bases). V lost 4 bases, J lost 8 bases, and 14 bases lay in between. Germline values: CDR1 SGHTA, CDR2 FQGNSA. The CDR3 sequence is 14 residues long. The CDR3 spells CASSSQGNGEKLFF. For the CDR3, the DNA is TGTGCCAGCAGCTCTCAGGGTAATGGGGAAAAACTGTTTTTT. Combining the CDR3 with reference TRBV7-2 and TRBJ1-4 gives the whole variable domain GAGVSQSPSNKVTEKGKDVELRCDPISGHTALYWYRQSLGQGLEFLIYFQGNSAPDKSGLPSDRFSAERTGGSVSTLTIQRTQQEDSAVYLCASSSQGNGEKLFFGSGTQLSVL.

J is TRBJ1-3 and V is TRBV9; D perhaps matches TRBD1 (5 bases). Germline V gene lookup returns CDR1 SGDLS and CDR2 YYNGEE. The CDR3 spans 16 residues. Trimming removed 6 bases from V and 2 bases from J, with 18 bases in between. CDR3 nucleotide sequence: TGTGCCAGCAACCGTGGGGGGATAAATACTGGAAACACCATATATTTT. Amino acid sequence: CASNRGGINTGNTIYF.

The genes are TRBV15 and TRBJ2-3, with 14 bases identical to TRBD2. Germline V lookup: CDR1 LNHNV, CDR2 YYDKDF (reference sequence). V was clipped by 5 bases and J by 9 bases; unmatched bases: 4. This CDR3 region has 14 residues. This CDR3 reads CATSRLAGGETQYF. The DNA of the CDR3 is TGTGCCACCAGCCGACTAGCGGGAGGGGAGACGCAGTATTTT.

As for this clone: One end of the junction fails to match germline, which may point to a read error. The V gene is TRBV4-3, the J gene TRBJ2-4; 10 bases line up with TRBD2. The V gene's germline CDR1 is LGHNA and CDR2 YSLEER. The CDR3 has 16 amino acids. DNA of the CDR3: TGCGCCAGCAGCCAATTCTCGGGTCTAGCGGGAGTCATTCAGTGCTTC. Translation: CASSQFSGLAGVIQCF.

The rearrangement links TRBV2 to TRBJ2-7; 9 bases align to TRBD2. CDR3 length: 16 amino acids. V lost 6 bases and J lost 2; bases outside the gene matches: 11. Germline CDR1 and CDR2: SNHLY and FYNNEI. CDR3 DNA sequence: TGTGCCAGCAGGGCAACCTTAGCGGGAGCTGCCTACGAGCAGTACTTC. Translating it yields CASRATLAGAAYEQYF.

The V call is TRBV27, the J call TRBJ2-1; TRBD2 matches at 11 bases. Germline V CDR1 and CDR2: MNHEY, SMNVEV (reference sequence). The junction had 4 bases not matched to a gene; V was cut back by 7 bases and J by 2 bases. CDR3 length: 15 amino acids. CDR3 loop: CASTPSGRPYNEQFF. The CDR3 DNA reads TGTGCCAGCACCCCTAGCGGGAGGCCCTACAATGAGCAGTTCTTC.

This chain connects TRBV9 to TRBJ1-1, with 9 bases matching TRBD1. Germline CDR1 reads SGDLS; CDR2 reads YYNGEE. The trim removed 3 bases at V and 0 bases at J, leaving 6 bases unmatched. This CDR3 is built from 16 residues. CDR3 nucleotide sequence: TGTGCCAGCAGCGGGACAGGGGAGGGAATGAACACTGAAGCTTTCTTT. Protein product: CASSGTGEGMNTEAFF.

This clone was observed a few times. The J gene is TRBJ1-1, the V gene TRBV18; unclear D gene. Looked up from germline, CDR1 is KGHSH and CDR2 is LQKENI. This CDR3 region has 13 residues. V was trimmed by 5 bases and J by 2 bases, leaving 9 bases between them. Here the CDR3 DNA reads TGTGCCAGCTCAGGGTCGGAAAACACTGAAGCTTTCTTT. It is translated as CASSGSENTEAFF.

About this clone itself: Other DNA sequences in the sample encode the same CDR3. The chain carries TRBV19 and TRBJ2-7, with TRBD1 identical over 10 bases. CDR1 and CDR2 from the germline V gene are LNHDA and SQIVND (reference sequence). The CDR3 is 13 amino acids. The trim removed 9 bases at V and 3 bases at J, leaving 5 bases unmatched. CDR3 loop: CASTRTGGYEQYF. The CDR3 coding sequence is TGTGCCAGCACCCGGACAGGGGGCTACGAGCAGTACTTC.

The genes are TRBV19 and TRBJ2-3; D is unresolved. This CDR3 region has 12 residues. V lost 3 bases, J lost 5 bases, and 6 bases lay in between. Germline V CDR1 and CDR2: LNHDA, SQIVND (reference sequence). The CDR3 protein is CASSIVGDTQYF. The CDR3 nucleotides read TGTGCCAGTAGTATCGTGGGAGATACGCAGTATTTT.